Below, one T cell receptor (beta chain) is given with its context. Its target antigen remains unknown. There are no base qualities to consult, and no much larger clone falls within one base. This sample stems from a study of blood T cell repertoires in COVID-19 (dated by TCRdb to 2018 to 2020). Some background on the complete study: Samples from collaborators originated in the United States, Italy and Spain and spanned both the acute and convalescent phases of COVID-19. The prospective study material was composed of cDNA or gDNA derived from T cells, B-cell-depleted T cells, or PBMCs. The dataset comprised deeply sampled blood TCRbeta repertoires from subjects exposed to, actively infected with, or recovered from COVID-19. The repertoires were made available in a free public database intended to serve as a resource for research on the immune response to SARS-CoV-2. The samples were drawn from the first 160 participants of the ongoing ImmuneRACE study and from some 1,300 subjects provided by 6 global collaborators. The sample metadata nearly always contained a de-identified subject ID, COVID-19 status, age in years and sex. Where available, HLA class I and class II types were obtained from metadata supplied by the sample provider rather than from assay-based typing.

What the work shows at the level of the full study, not this receptor alone: How much clinical and demographic metadata was included differed by source and by participant, and the metadata was provided uncurated.

Each collaborating institution followed its own protocols to collect whole blood in K2EDTA tubes. Collaborator samples were shipped for TCRbeta analysis as frozen whole blood, isolated PBMCs, or DNA extracted from either sample type. TCRbeta CDR3 regions were amplified from genomic DNA using the immunoSEQ Assay, a bias-controlled multiplex PCR. The authors' analysis ran thus. The number of nucleated cells in each sample was estimated from the amplification of reference gene primers within the assay. Sequence reads were collapsed and filtered to measure the absolute abundance of every unique TCRbeta CDR3 rearrangement. Productive Simpson clonality was computed per sample as the square root of Simpson's diversity index over productive rearrangements. Here the immuneACCESS table is served through TCRdb, limited to in-frame sequences with V and J called. Missing clones are a known gap in these copies; in checked studies unresolved V genes cover under half, and the rest lacks a known reason. Clonal size and the V and J genes are those of that table, whereas D and trimming came from the DNA. The sample table contains 200,000 to 250,000 clones; only one count was recorded for roughly four fifths of them. Jointly, the top ten make up less than 3.5% of the sample.

Relative to germline, V is missing 2 bases and J is missing 5 bases, with 1 base of the junction outside any gene match. The CDR3, from cysteine to phenylalanine, totals 13 residues. The entry retains the CDR3 DNA only, 39 bases that are in frame from base 1. CDR1 and CDR2 are drawn from the germline V gene: SGHDT, YYEEEE. Material for sequencing was peripheral blood. The TCR comes from a woman under 30 with acute or convalescent COVID-19. This sequence uses TRBV5-6 and TRBJ2-5; 9 nucleotides in the junction match TRBD2. In nucleotide form, the sequence is TGTGCCAGCAGCTTTGCGGGAGGGGAGACCCAGTACTTC. It specifies CASSFAGGETQYF.